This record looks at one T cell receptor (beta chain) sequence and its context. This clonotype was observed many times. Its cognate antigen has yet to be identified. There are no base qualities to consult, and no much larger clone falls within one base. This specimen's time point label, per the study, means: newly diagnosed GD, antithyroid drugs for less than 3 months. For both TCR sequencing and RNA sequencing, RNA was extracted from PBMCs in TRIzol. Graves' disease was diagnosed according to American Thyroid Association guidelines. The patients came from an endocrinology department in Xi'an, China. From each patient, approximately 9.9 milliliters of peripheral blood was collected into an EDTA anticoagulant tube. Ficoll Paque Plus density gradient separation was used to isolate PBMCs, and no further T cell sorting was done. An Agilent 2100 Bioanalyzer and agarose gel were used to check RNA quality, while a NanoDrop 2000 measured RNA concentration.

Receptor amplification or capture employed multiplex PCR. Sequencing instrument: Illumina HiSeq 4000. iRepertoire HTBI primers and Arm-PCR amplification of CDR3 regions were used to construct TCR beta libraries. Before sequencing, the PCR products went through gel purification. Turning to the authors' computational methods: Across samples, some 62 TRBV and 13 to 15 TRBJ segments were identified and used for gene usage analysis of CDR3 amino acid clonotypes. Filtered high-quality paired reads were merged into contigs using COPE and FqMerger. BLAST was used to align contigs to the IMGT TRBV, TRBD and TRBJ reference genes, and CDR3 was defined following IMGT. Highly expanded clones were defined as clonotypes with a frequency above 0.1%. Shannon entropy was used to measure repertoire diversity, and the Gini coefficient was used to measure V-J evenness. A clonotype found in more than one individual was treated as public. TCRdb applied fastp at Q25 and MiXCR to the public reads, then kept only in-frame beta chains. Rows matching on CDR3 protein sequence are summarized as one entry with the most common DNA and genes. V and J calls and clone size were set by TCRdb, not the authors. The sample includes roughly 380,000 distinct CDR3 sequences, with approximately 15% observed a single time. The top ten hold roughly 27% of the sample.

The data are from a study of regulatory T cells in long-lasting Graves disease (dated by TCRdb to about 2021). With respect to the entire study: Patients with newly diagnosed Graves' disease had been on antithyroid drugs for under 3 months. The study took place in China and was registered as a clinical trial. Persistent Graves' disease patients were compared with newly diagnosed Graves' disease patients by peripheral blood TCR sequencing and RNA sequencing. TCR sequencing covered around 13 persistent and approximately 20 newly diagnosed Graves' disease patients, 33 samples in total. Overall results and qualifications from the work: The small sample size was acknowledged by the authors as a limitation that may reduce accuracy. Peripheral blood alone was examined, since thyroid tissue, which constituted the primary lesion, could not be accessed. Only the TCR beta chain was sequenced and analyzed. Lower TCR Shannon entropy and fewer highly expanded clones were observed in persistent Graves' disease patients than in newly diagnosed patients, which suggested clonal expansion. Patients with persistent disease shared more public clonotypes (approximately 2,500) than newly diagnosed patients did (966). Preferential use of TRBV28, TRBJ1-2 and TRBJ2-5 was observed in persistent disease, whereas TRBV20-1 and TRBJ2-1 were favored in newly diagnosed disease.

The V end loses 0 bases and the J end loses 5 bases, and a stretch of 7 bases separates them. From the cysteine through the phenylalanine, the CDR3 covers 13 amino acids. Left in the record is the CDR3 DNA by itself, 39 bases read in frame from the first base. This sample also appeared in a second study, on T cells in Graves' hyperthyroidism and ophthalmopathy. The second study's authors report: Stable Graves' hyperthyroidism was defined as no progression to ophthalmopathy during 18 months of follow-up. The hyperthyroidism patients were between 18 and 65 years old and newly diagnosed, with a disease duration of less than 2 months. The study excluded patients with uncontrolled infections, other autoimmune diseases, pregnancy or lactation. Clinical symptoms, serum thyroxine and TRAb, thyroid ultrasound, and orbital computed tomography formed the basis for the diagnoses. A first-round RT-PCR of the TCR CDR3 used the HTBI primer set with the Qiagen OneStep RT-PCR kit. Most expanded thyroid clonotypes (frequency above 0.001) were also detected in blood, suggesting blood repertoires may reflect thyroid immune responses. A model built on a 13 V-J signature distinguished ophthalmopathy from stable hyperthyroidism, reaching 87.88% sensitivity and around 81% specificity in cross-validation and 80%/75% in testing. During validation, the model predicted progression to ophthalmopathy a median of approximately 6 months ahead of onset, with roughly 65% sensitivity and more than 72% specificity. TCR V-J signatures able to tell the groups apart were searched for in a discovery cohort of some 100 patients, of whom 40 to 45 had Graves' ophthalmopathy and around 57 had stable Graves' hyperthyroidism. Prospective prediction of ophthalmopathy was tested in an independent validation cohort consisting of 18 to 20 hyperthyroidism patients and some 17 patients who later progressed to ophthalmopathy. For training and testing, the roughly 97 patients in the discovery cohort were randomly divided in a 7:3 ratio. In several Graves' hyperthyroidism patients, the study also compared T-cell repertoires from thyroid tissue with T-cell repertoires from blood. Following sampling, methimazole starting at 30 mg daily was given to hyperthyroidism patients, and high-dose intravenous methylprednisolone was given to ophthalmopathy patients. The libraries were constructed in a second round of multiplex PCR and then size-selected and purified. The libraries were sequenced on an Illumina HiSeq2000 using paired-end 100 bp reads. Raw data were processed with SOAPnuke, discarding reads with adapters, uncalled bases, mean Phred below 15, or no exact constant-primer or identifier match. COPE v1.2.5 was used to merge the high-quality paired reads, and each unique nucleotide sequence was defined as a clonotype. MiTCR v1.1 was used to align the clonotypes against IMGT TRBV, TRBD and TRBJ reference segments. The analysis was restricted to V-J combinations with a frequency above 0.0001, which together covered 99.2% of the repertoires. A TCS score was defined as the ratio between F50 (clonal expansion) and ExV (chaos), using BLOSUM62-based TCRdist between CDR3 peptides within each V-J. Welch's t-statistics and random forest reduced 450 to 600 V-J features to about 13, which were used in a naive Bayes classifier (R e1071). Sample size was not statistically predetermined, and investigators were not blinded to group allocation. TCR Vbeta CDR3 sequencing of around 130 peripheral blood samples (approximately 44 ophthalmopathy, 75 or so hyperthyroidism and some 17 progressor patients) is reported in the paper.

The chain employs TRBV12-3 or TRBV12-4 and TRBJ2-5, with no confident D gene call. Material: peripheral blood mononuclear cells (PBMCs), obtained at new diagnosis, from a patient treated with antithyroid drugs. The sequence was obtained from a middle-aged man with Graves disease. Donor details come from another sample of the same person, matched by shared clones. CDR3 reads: CASSLARPETQYF. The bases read TGTGCCAGCAGTTTAGCCCGCCCGGAGACCCAGTACTTC.